The text below deals with one TCR beta chain. It lacks a known antigen. Base qualities are missing; no much larger clone stands one base away. This sample is part of a study of blood T cell repertoires in COVID-19 (dated by TCRdb to the early 2020s). About the study as a whole: Collaborator samples came from the United States, Italy and Spain and covered acute and convalescent phases of COVID-19. The material from the prospective study consisted of cDNA or gDNA derived from T cells, B-cell-depleted T cells, or PBMCs. Subjects who had been exposed to COVID-19, were actively infected with it, or had recovered from it provided the deeply sampled blood TCRbeta repertoires that made up the dataset. The repertoires were released in a freely available public database meant as a resource for research on the immune response to SARS-CoV-2. The samples were drawn from the first 160 participants of the ongoing ImmuneRACE study and from 950 to 1,500 subjects provided by 6 global collaborators. Nearly every sample came with metadata listing a de-identified subject ID, COVID-19 status, age in years and sex. HLA class I and class II types, where available, came from metadata supplied by the sample provider rather than from assay-based typing.

Taken from the germline V gene (reference sequence), the CDR1 and CDR2 loops are LNHDA and SQIVND. The CDR3 numbers 15 residues from cysteine through phenylalanine. Just the 45-base CDR3 DNA is kept, in frame starting at base 1. V is pared back by 9 bases and J by 2 bases, with 17 bases lying between the germline termini. The investigation overall reported the following: How much clinical and demographic metadata was included differed by source and by participant, and the metadata was provided uncurated.

Participants in the prospective study were enrolled through a virtual design, were aged 18 to 89 years, and lived in 24 United States geographic areas. To assign participants to cohorts, the prospective study relied on clinical history that participants themselves reported in a screening survey and a study questionnaire. Each participant in the prospective study had whole blood, serum and a nasopharyngeal or oropharyngeal swab collected by mobile phlebotomists. Over an approximately 2-month period, participants in the prospective study had the option of providing additional blood draws and questionnaires. Before DNA extraction, blood samples from the prospective study were shipped at room temperature or frozen. TCRbeta CDR3 regions were amplified from genomic DNA by means of the immunoSEQ Assay, a bias-controlled multiplex PCR. The study's processing was this. Within the assay, amplification of reference gene primers was used to estimate how many nucleated cells each sample contained. To quantify the absolute abundance of each unique TCRbeta CDR3 rearrangement, sequence reads were collapsed and filtered. For each sample, productive Simpson clonality was calculated by taking the square root of Simpson's diversity index across productive rearrangements. As stored in TCRdb, this immuneACCESS dataset retains in-frame rearrangements with V and J assigned. A fraction of the clones does not appear; measured against another copy, unresolved V genes explain less than half of the discrepancy, and the remainder lacks a known reason. V and J calls and clone size follow that table, whereas D and trimming were derived from the DNA. The sample yields 200,000 to 300,000 clones; approximately 88% were counted once. The top ten hold 2% to 2.5% of the sample.

This chain joins TRBV19 to TRBJ1-5; the D segment could be TRBD1, given 5 matching bases. The sequence came from a middle-aged woman with acute COVID-19. Sample: PBMCs or T cells enriched from blood (not recorded which). CDR3 protein: CARKTETVRNQPQHF. DNA sequence: TGTGCCAGAAAAACAGAGACAGTACGCAATCAGCCCCAGCATTTT.